This T cell receptor beta chain came from a study of cytomegalovirus exposure and HLA in healthy donors. Looking at the study overall: Later analysis reported that the roughly 130 validation repertoires shared the platform of the approximately 670 first-cohort repertoires.

TCRdb's table, derived via immunoSEQ multiplex PCR, lists solely in-frame clones and lacks some. The sample consists of about 180,000 clones, 87% of them appearing once. Worth noting for this clone: Antigen: not known.

Study results and caveats: Cytomegalovirus status was reportedly diagnosed by the classifier with high sensitivity and specificity.

Germline values: CDR1 MNHEY, CDR2 SMNVEV (reference sequence). The V end lost 5 bases, the J end lost 0 bases, and 11 bases lay between the germline ends. CDR3 length: 14 residues. This rearrangement joins TRBV27 to TRBJ2-7; unclear D gene. The sequenced sample consisted of PBMCs. This TCR derives from a woman between 25 and 40 years old in good health and CMV-seronegative. In DNA form, the CDR3 reads TGTGCCAGCAGTGATACATCTTCCTCCTACGAGCAGTACTTC. Residues: CASSDTSSSYEQYF.